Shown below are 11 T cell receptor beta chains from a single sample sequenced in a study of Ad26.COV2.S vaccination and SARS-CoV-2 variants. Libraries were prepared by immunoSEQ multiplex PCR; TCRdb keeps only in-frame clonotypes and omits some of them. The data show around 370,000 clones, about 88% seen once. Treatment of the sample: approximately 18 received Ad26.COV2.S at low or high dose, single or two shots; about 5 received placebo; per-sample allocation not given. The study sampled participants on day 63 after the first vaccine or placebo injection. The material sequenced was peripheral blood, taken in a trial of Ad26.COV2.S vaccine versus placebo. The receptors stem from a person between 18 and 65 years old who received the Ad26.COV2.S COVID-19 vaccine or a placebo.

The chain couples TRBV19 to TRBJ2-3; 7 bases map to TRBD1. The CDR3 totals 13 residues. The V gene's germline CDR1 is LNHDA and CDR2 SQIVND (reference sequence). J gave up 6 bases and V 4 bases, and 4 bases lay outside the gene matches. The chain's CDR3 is CASSKQGPDTQYF. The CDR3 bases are TGTGCCAGTAGTAAACAGGGGCCTGATACGCAGTATTTT.

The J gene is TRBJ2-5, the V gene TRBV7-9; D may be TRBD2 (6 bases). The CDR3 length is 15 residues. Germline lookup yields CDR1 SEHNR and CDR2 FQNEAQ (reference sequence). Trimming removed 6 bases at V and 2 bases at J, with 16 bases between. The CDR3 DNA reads TGTGCCAGCAGGTTGCTGGCGGGGCGACAAGAGACCCAGTACTTC. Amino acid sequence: CASRLLAGRQETQYF. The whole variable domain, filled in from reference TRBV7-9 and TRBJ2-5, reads DTGVSQNPRHKITKRGQNVTFRCDPISEHNRLYWYRQTLGQGPEFLTYFQNEAQLEKSRLLSDRFSAERPKGSFSTLEIQRTEQGDSAMYLCASRLLAGRQETQYFGPGTRLLVL.

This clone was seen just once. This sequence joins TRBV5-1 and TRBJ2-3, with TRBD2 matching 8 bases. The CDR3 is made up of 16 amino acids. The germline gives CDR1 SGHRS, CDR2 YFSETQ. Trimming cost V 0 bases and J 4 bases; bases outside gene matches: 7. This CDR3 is CASSLAGAGGSDTQYF. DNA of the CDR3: TGCGCCAGCAGCTTGGCCGGGGCGGGAGGATCAGATACGCAGTATTTT.

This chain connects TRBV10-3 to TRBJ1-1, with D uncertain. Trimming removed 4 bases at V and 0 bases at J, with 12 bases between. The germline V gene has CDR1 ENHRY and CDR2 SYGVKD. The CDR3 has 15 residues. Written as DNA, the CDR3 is TGTGCCATCAGTGGTGGTAAAGGGATGAACACTGAAGCTTTCTTT. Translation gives CAISGGKGMNTEAFF.

The CDR3 DNA sequence: TGTGCCAGCAGTTACGGGACAGGGGACGCAATTTGGGATGAGCAGTTCTTC. Amino acid sequence: CASSYGTGDAIWDEQFF. The chain recombines TRBV7-9 with TRBJ2-1; 10 bases align to TRBD1. This CDR3 is built from 17 residues. Germline V lookup: CDR1 SEHNR, CDR2 FQNEAQ (reference sequence). V was pared by 6 bases and J by 8 bases, with 16 bases of the junction left unmatched.

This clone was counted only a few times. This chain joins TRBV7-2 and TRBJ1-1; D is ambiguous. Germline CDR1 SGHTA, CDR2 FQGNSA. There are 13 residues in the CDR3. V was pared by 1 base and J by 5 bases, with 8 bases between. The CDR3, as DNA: TGTGCCAGCAGCTTAGTGGGTTTTACTGAAGCTTTCTTT. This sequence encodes CASSLVGFTEAFF.

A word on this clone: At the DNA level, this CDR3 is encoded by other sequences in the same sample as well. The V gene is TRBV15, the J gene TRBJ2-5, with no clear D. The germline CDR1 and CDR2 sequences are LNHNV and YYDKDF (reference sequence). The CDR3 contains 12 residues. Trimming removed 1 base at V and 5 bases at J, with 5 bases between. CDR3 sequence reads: CATSRGWETQYF. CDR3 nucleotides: TGTGCCACCAGCAGAGGTTGGGAGACCCAGTACTTC.

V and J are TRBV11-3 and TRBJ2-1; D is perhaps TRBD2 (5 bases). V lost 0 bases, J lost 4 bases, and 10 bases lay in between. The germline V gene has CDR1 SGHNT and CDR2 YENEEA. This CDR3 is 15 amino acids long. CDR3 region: CASSLDTGLYNEQFF. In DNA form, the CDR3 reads TGTGCCAGCAGCTTAGATACGGGGTTATACAATGAGCAGTTCTTC.

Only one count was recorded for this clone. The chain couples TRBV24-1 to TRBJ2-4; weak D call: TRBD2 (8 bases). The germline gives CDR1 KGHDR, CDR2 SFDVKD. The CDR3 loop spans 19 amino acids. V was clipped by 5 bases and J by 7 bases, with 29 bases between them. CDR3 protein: CATSGDGRGSIAGTNIQYF. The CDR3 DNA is TGTGCCACCAGTGGTGATGGCAGGGGGTCGATAGCGGGAACCAACATTCAGTACTTC.

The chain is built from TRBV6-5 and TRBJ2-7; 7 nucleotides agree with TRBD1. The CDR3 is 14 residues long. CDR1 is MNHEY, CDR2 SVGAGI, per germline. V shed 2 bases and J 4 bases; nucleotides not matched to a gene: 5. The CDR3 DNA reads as TGTGCCAGCAGTTACAGGGGGCATGGATACGAGCAGTACTTC. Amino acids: CASSYRGHGYEQYF.

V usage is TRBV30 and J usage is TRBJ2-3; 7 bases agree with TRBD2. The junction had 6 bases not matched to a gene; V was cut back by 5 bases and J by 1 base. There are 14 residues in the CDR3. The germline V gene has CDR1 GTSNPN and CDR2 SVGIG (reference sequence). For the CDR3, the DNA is TGTGCCTGGGCGAGGGGAGGGGGCACAGATACGCAGTATTTT. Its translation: CAWARGGGTDTQYF.